This TCR beta chain stems from a study of naive and memory T cell subsets. Trimming cost V 3 bases and J 7 bases, with 12 bases left between them. The CDR3 is made up of 13 amino acids. The germline V gene encodes CDR1 KGHSH and CDR2 LQKENI. Ligated cDNA underwent four rounds of PCR with nested alpha and beta constant region primers and SP2. Alpha and beta constant region primers primed reverse transcription for blood and skin samples. TCRdb re-called the 5' RACE reads with MiXCR, one entry per CDR3 protein. The sample includes tens of thousands of distinct CDR3 sequences, roughly 7% of them seen just once. TCR cDNA received a 3' ligated oligonucleotide that carried a UMI. Adult healthy volunteers gave 2.5 ml peripheral blood for whole-blood RNA. The table lists this clonotype with many counts. What it recognizes is unknown. Study-wide points: The RNA method is potentially sensitive to activation and differentiation changes.

This sequence joins TRBV18 and TRBJ1-2; the D gene is possibly TRBD1 (5 bases). The sequence was obtained from a male donor in good health. The DNA of the CDR3 is TGTGCCAGCTCACCGACAGAGAACAGTGGCTACACCTTC. Amino acids: CASSPTENSGYTF.